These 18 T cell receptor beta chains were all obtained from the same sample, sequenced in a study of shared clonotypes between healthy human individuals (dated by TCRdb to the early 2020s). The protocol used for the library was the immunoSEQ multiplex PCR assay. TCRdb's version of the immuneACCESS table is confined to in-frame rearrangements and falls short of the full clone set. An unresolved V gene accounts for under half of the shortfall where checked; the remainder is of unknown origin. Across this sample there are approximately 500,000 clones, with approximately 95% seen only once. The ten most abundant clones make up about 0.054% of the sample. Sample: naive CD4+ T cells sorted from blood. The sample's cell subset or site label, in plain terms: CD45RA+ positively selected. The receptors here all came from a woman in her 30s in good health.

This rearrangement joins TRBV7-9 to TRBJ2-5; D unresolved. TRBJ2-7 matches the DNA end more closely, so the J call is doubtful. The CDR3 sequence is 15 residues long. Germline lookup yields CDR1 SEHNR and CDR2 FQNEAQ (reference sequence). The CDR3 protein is CASSPTPEAVREQYF. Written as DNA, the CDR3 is TGTGCCAGCAGCCCCACCCCAGAGGCGGTACGCGAGCAGTACTTC.

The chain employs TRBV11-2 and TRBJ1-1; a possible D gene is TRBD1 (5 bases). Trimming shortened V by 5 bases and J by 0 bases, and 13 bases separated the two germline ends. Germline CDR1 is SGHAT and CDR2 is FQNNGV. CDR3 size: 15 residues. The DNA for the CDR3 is TGTGCCAGCAGCCGGGGAGGGACGCTGAACACTGAAGCTTTCTTT. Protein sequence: CASSRGGTLNTEAFF.

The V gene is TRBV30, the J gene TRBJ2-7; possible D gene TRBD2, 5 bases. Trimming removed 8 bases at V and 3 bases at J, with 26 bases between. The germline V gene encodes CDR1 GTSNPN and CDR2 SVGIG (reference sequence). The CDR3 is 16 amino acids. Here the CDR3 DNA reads TGTGCCAAGTGGCGCGGTGAGCGGATTATATACTACGAGCAGTACTTC. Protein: CAKWRGERIIYYEQYF.

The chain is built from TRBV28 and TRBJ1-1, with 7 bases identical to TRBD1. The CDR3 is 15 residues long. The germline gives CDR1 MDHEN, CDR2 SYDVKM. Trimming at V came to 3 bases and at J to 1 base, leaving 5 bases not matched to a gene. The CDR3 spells CASSFAGGTNTEAFF. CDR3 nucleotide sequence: TGTGCCAGCAGTTTCGCAGGGGGAACGAACACTGAAGCTTTCTTT.

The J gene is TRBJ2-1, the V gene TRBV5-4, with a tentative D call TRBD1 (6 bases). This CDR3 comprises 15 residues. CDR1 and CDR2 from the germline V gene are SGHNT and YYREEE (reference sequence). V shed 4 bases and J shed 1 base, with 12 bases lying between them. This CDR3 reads CASSPGTSSYNEQFF. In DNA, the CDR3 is TGTGCCAGCAGCCCCGGGACATCTTCCTACAATGAGCAGTTCTTC.

The CDR3 coding sequence is TGTGCCAGCAGCTTAATGAGACAGGGATCTTTGACCGGGGAGCTGTTTTTT. Its translation is CASSLMRQGSLTGELFF. The chain recombines TRBV7-3 with TRBJ2-2; 7 bases are shared with TRBD1. The V gene's germline CDR1 is SGHTA and CDR2 FQGTGA. V lost 1 base, J lost 5 bases, and 10 bases stayed unmatched. CDR3 size: 17 residues.

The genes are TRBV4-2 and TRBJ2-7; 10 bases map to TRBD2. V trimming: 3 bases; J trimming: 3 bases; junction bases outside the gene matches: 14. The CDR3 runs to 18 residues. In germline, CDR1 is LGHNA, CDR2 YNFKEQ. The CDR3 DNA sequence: TGTGCCAGCAGCCAGGCCGGGGCCCCCGGACTAGCGGACTACGAGCAGTACTTC. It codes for CASSQAGAPGLADYEQYF.

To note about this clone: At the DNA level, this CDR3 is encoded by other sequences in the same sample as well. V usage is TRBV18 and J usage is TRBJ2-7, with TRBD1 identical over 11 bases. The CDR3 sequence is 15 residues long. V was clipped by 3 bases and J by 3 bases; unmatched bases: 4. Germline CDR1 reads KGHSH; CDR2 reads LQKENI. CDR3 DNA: TGTGCCAGCTCACCGGGACAGGGGGATGTCTACGAGCAGTACTTC. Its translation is CASSPGQGDVYEQYF. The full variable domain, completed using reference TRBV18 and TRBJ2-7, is NAGVMQNPRHLVRRRGQEARLRCSPMKGHSHVYWYRQLPEEGLKFMVYLQKENIIDESGMPKERFSAEFPKEGPSILRIQQVVRGDSAAYFCASSPGQGDVYEQYFGPGTRLTVT.

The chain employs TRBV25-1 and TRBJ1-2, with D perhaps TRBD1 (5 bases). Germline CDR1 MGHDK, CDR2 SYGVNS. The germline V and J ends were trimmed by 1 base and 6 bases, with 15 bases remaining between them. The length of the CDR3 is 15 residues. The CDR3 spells CASSESVLAGHGYTF. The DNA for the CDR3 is TGTGCCAGCAGTGAATCGGTCCTTGCGGGACATGGCTACACCTTC.

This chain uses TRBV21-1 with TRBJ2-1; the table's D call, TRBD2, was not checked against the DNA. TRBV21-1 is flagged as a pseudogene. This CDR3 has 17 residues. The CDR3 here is CASSKEFYAGGDNEQFF. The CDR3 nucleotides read TGTGCCAGCAGCAAAGAGTTTTATGCGGGAGGGGATAATGAGCAGTTCTTC.

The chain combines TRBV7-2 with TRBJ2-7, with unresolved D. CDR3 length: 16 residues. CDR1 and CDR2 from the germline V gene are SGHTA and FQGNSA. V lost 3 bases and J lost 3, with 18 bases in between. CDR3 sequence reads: CASSFSRQTAYYEQYF. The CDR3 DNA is TGTGCCAGCAGCTTCTCACGCCAGACGGCTTACTACGAGCAGTACTTC. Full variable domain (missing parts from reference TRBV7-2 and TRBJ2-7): GAGVSQSPSNKVTEKGKDVELRCDPISGHTALYWYRQSLGQGLEFLIYFQGNSAPDKSGLPSDRFSAERTGGSVSTLTIQRTQQEDSAVYLCASSFSRQTAYYEQYFGPGTRLTVT.

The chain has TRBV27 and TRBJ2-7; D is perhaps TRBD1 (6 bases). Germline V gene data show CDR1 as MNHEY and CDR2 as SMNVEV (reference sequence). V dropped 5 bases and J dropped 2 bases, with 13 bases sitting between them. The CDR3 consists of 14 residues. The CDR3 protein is CASSPPDRPYEQYF. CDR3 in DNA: TGTGCCAGCAGTCCCCCCGACAGGCCCTACGAGCAGTACTTC.

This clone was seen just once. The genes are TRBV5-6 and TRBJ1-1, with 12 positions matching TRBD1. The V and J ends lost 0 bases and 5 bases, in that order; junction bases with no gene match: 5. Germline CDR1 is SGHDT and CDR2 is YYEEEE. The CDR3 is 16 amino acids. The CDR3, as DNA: TGTGCCAGCAGCTTGGTCGGGGACAGGGGGCTTACTGAAGCTTTCTTT. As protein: CASSLVGDRGLTEAFF.

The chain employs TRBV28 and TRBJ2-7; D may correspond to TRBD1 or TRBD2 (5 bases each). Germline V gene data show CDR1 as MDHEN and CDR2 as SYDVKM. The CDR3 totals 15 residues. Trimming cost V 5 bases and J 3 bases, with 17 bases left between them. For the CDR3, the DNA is TGTGCCAGCAGTCCACCACCGGGACGGGGCTACGAGCAGTACTTC. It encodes CASSPPPGRGYEQYF.

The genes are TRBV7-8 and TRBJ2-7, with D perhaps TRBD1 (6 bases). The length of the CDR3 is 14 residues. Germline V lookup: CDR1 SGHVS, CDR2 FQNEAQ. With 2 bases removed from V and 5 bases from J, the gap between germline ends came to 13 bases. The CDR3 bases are TGTGCCAGCAGCTTACACAGGGTGGTCCACGAGCAGTACTTC. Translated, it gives CASSLHRVVHEQYF.

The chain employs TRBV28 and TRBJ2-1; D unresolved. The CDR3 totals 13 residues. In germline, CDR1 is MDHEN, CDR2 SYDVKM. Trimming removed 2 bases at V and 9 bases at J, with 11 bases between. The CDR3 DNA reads TGTGCCAGCAGTTTACGAGTAGCCGGTGAGCAGTTCTTC. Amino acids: CASSLRVAGEQFF.

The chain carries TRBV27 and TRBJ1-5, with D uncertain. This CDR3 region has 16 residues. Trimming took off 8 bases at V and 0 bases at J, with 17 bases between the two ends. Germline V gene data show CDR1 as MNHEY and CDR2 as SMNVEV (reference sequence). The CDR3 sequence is CASSLRRTDSNQPQHF. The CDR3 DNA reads TGTGCCAGCTCCCTCCGGAGAACAGATAGCAATCAGCCCCAGCATTTT.

Here the CDR3 reads CASRNPGTSEGRETQYF. The CDR3 DNA sequence: TGCGCCAGCCGAAACCCAGGGACTAGCGAGGGACGGGAGACCCAGTACTTC. The rearrangement joins TRBV5-1 to TRBJ2-5, with 10 bases fitting TRBD2. In germline, CDR1 is SGHRS, CDR2 YFSETQ. The CDR3 has 17 residues. V gave up 7 bases and J gave up 5 bases; unmatched junction bases: 17.